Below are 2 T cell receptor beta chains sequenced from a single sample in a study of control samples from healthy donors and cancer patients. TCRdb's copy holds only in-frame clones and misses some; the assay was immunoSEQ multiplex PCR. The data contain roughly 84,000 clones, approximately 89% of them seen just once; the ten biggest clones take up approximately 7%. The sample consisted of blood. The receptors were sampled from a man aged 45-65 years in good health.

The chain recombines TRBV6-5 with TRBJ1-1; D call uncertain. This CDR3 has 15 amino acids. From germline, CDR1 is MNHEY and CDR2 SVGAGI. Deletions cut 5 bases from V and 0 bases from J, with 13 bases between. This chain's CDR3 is CASSPRPLLNTEAFF. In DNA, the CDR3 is TGTGCCAGCAGTCCCCGACCGCTGTTGAACACTGAAGCTTTCTTT.

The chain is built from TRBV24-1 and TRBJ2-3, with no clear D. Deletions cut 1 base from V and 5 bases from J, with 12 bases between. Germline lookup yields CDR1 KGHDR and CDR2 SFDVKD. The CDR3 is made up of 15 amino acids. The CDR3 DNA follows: TGTGCCACCAGTGATTTTCTGACCGCGGTAGATACGCAGTATTTT. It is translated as CATSDFLTAVDTQYF.